What follows are 10 T cell receptor beta chains derived from one specimen sequenced in a study of T cell changes during pregnancy in multiple sclerosis. Profiling relied on immunoSEQ multiplex PCR, and the TCRdb table lists in-frame clones only, not all of them. The sample yields about 46,000 clones, 75% to 95% seen once. This sample comprised CD8+ T cells from peripheral blood mononuclear cells, obtained after pregnancy. Source of these receptors: a female donor with multiple sclerosis, enrolled in a pregnancy study.

This rearrangement joins TRBV27 to TRBJ2-7; possibly TRBD1 for D (6 bases). The CDR3 loop spans 13 amino acids. Germline CDR1 is MNHEY and CDR2 is SMNVEV (reference sequence). V lost 8 bases, J lost 0 bases, and 11 bases lay in between. The CDR3 sequence is CASRGGSSYEQYF. CDR3 sequence (DNA): TGTGCCAGCCGTGGGGGCAGCTCCTACGAGCAGTACTTC.

The count of this clone is one. In DNA, the CDR3 is TGTGCCAGCAAAACACAGGGGGTAAATGAAAAACTGTTTTTT. It yields the protein CASKTQGVNEKLFF. The V gene is TRBV6-6, the J gene TRBJ1-4, with TRBD1 matching 8 bases. Germline CDR1 is MNHNY and CDR2 is SVGAGI (reference sequence). Germline trimming cut 7 bases from V and 5 bases from J; bases unmatched to any gene: 6. CDR3 length: 14 residues.

The genes are TRBV7-2 and TRBJ2-7; unclear D gene. V lost 1 base, J lost 2 bases, and 12 bases lay in between. The germline CDR1 and CDR2 sequences are SGHTA and FQGNSA. The CDR3 sequence is 15 residues long. The CDR3 DNA is TGTGCCAGCAGCTTAGAGTGGCAGGCTACCTACGAGCAGTACTTC. Its translation: CASSLEWQATYEQYF.

V gene TRBV4-1 combines with J gene TRBJ1-1; D may be TRBD1 (6 bases). CDR1 is MGHRA and CDR2 is YSYEKL in the germline V gene. Trimming took off 5 bases at V and 1 base at J, with 11 bases between the two ends. The CDR3 runs 14 residues. For the CDR3, the DNA is TGCGCCAGCAGCTCGGGACATAAGAACACTGAAGCTTTCTTT. It is translated as CASSSGHKNTEAFF.

The chain joins TRBV5-1 to TRBJ2-7, with 9 positions matching TRBD2. CDR3 length: 15 residues. Looked up from germline, CDR1 is SGHRS and CDR2 is YFSETQ. J was trimmed by 2 bases and V by 0 bases; bases with no gene match: 3. The chain's CDR3 is CASSLGLAVTYEQYF. The CDR3 nucleotides read TGCGCCAGCAGCTTGGGACTAGCGGTCACCTACGAGCAGTACTTC.

The chain carries TRBV29-1 and TRBJ2-2, with D possibly TRBD1 on 6 matching bases. The CDR3 is made up of 16 amino acids. Germline V gene lookup returns CDR1 SQVTM and CDR2 ANQGSEA. The V and J ends lost 2 bases and 4 bases respectively, with 17 bases between them. The CDR3 nucleotides are TGCAGCGTTGAATTGGGGAAACAGGGCGGCACCGGGGAGCTGTTTTTT. This encodes CSVELGKQGGTGELFF.

The chain is built from TRBV9 and TRBJ1-1; D perhaps matches TRBD1 (5 bases). Germline CDR1 SGDLS, CDR2 YYNGEE. This CDR3 is 14 amino acids long. The V end lost 4 bases, the J end lost 1 base, and 11 bases lay between the germline ends. The CDR3 spells CASSLGGGNTEAFF. In DNA, the CDR3 is TGTGCCAGCAGCCTGGGGGGTGGGAACACTGAAGCTTTCTTT. Full variable domain (remainder filled in from reference TRBV9 and TRBJ1-1): DSGVTQTPKHLITATGQRVTLRCSPRSGDLSVYWYQQSLDQGLQFLIQYYNGEERAKGNILERFSAQQFPDLHSELNLSSLELGDSALYFCASSLGGGNTEAFFGQGTRLTVV.

J is TRBJ2-1 and V is TRBV27; a possible D gene is TRBD2 (5 bases). The CDR3 has 11 amino acids. From germline, CDR1 is MNHEY and CDR2 SMNVEV (reference sequence). V was pared by 4 bases and J by 9 bases, with 7 bases between. The DNA of the CDR3 is TGTGCCAGCAGTTCTGCGGGTGAGCAGTTCTTC. Translated: CASSSAGEQFF.

This chain links TRBV6-1 with TRBJ1-2; no firm D call. This CDR3 has 15 amino acids. Germline V gene data show CDR1 as MNHNS and CDR2 as SASEGT. The V end lost 4 bases, the J end lost 2 bases, and 14 bases lay between the germline ends. The CDR3 reads CASSANPTGNYGYTF. The CDR3 DNA reads as TGTGCCAGCAGTGCCAACCCGACGGGAAACTATGGCTACACCTTC.

The chain couples TRBV4-1 to TRBJ1-1; 9 bases are shared with TRBD1. Trimming cost V 4 bases and J 1 base; bases outside gene matches: 10. The CDR3 loop spans 17 amino acids. Germline V gene data show CDR1 as MGHRA and CDR2 as YSYEKL. The CDR3 coding sequence is TGCGCCAGCAGCCTACCACAGGGGGCCATTGAGAACACTGAAGCTTTCTTT. Translated: CASSLPQGAIENTEAFF.